The 24 T cell receptor beta chains below all came from one sample that was sequenced in a study of blood T cell repertoires in COVID-19. Assay used: immunoSEQ multiplex PCR; TCRdb lists only in-frame clones, some missing. The profile shows 250,000 to 300,000 clones, 89% of them singletons. The sequencing sample was made of PBMCs or T cells enriched from blood (not recorded which). The receptor source for this set is a woman aged 50 to 65 who had been exposed to COVID-19.

The chain carries TRBV6-5 and TRBJ1-2, with no clear D. CDR3 length: 12 residues. CDR1 MNHEY and CDR2 SVGAGI come from the germline V gene. The V end lost 4 bases, the J end lost 1 base, and 4 bases lay between the germline ends. The CDR3 DNA reads as TGTGCCAGCAGTTCAATTAACTATGGCTACACCTTC. It codes for CASSSINYGYTF.

V is TRBV7-2 and J is TRBJ2-7, with TRBD2 as a possible D gene (7 bases). V was shortened by 7 bases and J by 3 bases, with 16 bases between the two germline ends. CDR1 is SGHTA and CDR2 is FQGNSA in the germline V gene. The CDR3 is 14 amino acids. CDR3 amino acids: CASTSGGGGYEQYF. In DNA, the CDR3 is TGTGCCAGCACCTCGGGGGGAGGGGGCTACGAGCAGTACTTC.

The V gene is TRBV16, the J gene TRBJ1-2; 8 bases line up with TRBD1. CDR1 and CDR2 (germline): KGHSY, FQNENV. J gave up 2 bases and V 5 bases, and 4 bases lay outside the gene matches. This CDR3 has 14 amino acids. The CDR3 nucleotides are TGTGCCAGCAGCGAACAGGGGGAGAACTATGGCTACACCTTC. Amino acids: CASSEQGENYGYTF.

The rearrangement links TRBV4-1 to TRBJ2-1; 7 bases are shared with TRBD2. This CDR3 has 16 amino acids. V was pared by 0 bases and J by 13 bases, with 15 bases of the junction left unmatched. The V gene's germline CDR1 is MGHRA and CDR2 YSYEKL. Here the CDR3 reads CASSQDGDGLVGDQFF. The CDR3, as DNA: TGCGCCAGCAGCCAAGACGGGGACGGACTAGTAGGGGACCAGTTCTTC.

This sequence joins TRBV27 and TRBJ2-3, with TRBD1 as a possible D gene (6 bases). Trimming cost V 5 bases and J 6 bases, with 12 bases left between them. CDR3 length: 13 amino acids. Germline CDR1 MNHEY, CDR2 SMNVEV (reference sequence). CDR3 DNA sequence: TGTGCCAGCAGTGATACAGGGTCCGATACGCAGTATTTT. Its translation is CASSDTGSDTQYF.

The chain joins TRBV3-1 (or the pseudogene TRBV3-2) to TRBJ1-2, with TRBD1 identical over 9 bases. This CDR3 comprises 15 residues. With 3 bases clipped from V and 3 bases from J, the junction kept 5 bases outside the gene matches. Germline loops: CDR1 LGHDT, CDR2 YNNKEL (reference sequence). The CDR3 spells CASSQQDRGYYGYTF. CDR3 sequence (DNA): TGTGCCAGCAGCCAGCAGGACAGGGGATACTATGGCTACACCTTC.

As to this clone: Other DNA variants within this sample encode the same CDR3. The gene calls are TRBV5-4 and TRBJ1-6, with a tentative D call TRBD1 (6 bases). Trimming shortened V by 0 bases and J by 7 bases, and 8 bases separated the two germline ends. Germline lookup yields CDR1 SGHNT and CDR2 YYREEE (reference sequence). This CDR3 has 14 residues. CDR3 nucleotide sequence: TGTGCCAGCAGCTTGGGGCAGGGGAATTCACCCCTCCACTTT. It codes for CASSLGQGNSPLHF.

V and J are TRBV9 and TRBJ1-4; D possibly corresponds to TRBD1 (6 bases). The ends were cut back, 1 base at V and 7 bases at J, with 17 bases in the middle. CDR1 is SGDLS, CDR2 YYNGEE, per germline. There are 16 residues in the CDR3. CDR3 bases: TGTGCCAGCAGCGTAACCTACCAGGGGTTATCTGAAAAACTGTTTTTT. Its translation is CASSVTYQGLSEKLFF.

The genes are TRBV5-5 and TRBJ2-3, with 7 positions matching TRBD1. The germline V gene encodes CDR1 SGHKS and CDR2 YYEKEE (reference sequence). V lost 4 bases to trimming and J lost 3 bases; unmatched junction nucleotides: 11. The CDR3 is 16 amino acids. This CDR3 is CASSEGTVRGTDTQYF. CDR3 nucleotides: TGTGCCAGCAGCGAAGGGACAGTTCGTGGGACAGATACGCAGTATTTT. Together with reference TRBV5-5 and TRBJ2-3, the CDR3 gives the full variable domain: DAGVTQSPTHLIKTRGQQVTLRCSPISGHKSVSWYQQVLGQGPQFIFQYYEKEERGRGNFPDRFSARQFPNYSSELNVNALLLGDSALYLCASSEGTVRGTDTQYFGPGTRLTVL.

J is TRBJ1-1 and V is TRBV28; D gene uncertain. In germline, CDR1 is MDHEN, CDR2 SYDVKM. The CDR3 length is 15 residues. With 7 bases removed from V and 0 bases from J, the gap between germline ends came to 15 bases. The chain's CDR3 is CASTQRAALNTEAFF. The CDR3 nucleotides read TGTGCCAGCACCCAAAGAGCGGCTTTGAACACTGAAGCTTTCTTT.

The chain is built from TRBV2 and TRBJ1-3, with no clear D. V was trimmed by 4 bases and J by 3 bases, leaving 13 bases between them. This CDR3 has 15 amino acids. Germline CDR1 is SNHLY and CDR2 is FYNNEI. The DNA for the CDR3 is TGTGCCAGCAGTGGAGGAGGGAGCAATGGAAACACCATATATTTT. This gives the protein CASSGGGSNGNTIYF.

The count of this clone is one. The V and J genes are TRBV3-1 (or the pseudogene TRBV3-2) and TRBJ2-7; 9 positions match TRBD1. The V gene end was trimmed by 4 bases and the J gene end by 2 bases; junction bases not matched to a gene: 6. The germline gives CDR1 LGHDT, CDR2 YNNKEL (reference sequence). This CDR3 has 15 amino acids. CDR3 bases: TGTGCCAGCAGCCTTTCGGACAGGGGTCCCTACGAGCAGTACTTC. Translation gives CASSLSDRGPYEQYF.

The J gene is TRBJ1-4, the V gene TRBV19, with 9 bases matching TRBD1. The germline V gene has CDR1 LNHDA and CDR2 SQIVND (reference sequence). Trimming cost V 1 base and J 0 bases; bases outside gene matches: 6. The CDR3 has 18 amino acids. The CDR3 DNA is TGTGCCAGTAGTATAGCACAGGGGGCTACGGCAACTAATGAAAAACTGTTTTTT. Protein: CASSIAQGATATNEKLFF.

The chain couples TRBV27 to TRBJ2-1; tentative D call: TRBD1 (6 bases). Per the germline V gene, CDR1 is MNHEY and CDR2 is SMNVEV (reference sequence). The CDR3 has 13 residues. The V end was cut by 8 bases, the J end by 6 bases, with 14 bases between. CDR3 bases: TGTGCCAGCCGAAGGGGGTCGGTCAATGAGCAGTTCTTC. This translates into CASRRGSVNEQFF.

This clone was picked up one time. This chain links TRBV2 with TRBJ1-5, with 7 positions matching TRBD1. The ends lost 4 bases at V and 2 bases at J; junction bases unmatched: 2. Germline CDR1 reads SNHLY; CDR2 reads FYNNEI. The CDR3 spans 14 residues. This chain's CDR3 is CASSAQGGNQPQHF. The CDR3, as DNA: TGTGCCAGCAGTGCGCAGGGGGGCAATCAGCCCCAGCATTTT.

This clone has just one count. The chain has TRBV7-9 and TRBJ2-7; tentatively, D is TRBD1 (6 bases). Trimming shortened V by 4 bases and J by 0 bases, and 16 bases separated the two germline ends. This CDR3 has 16 residues. CDR1 is SEHNR and CDR2 is FQNEAQ in the germline V gene (reference sequence). CDR3 amino acids: CASSYSGTLISYEQYF. The CDR3 coding sequence is TGTGCCAGCAGCTACTCCGGGACACTTATCTCCTACGAGCAGTACTTC.

The chain employs TRBV5-6 and TRBJ1-1; D call uncertain. CDR1 and CDR2 from the germline V gene are SGHDT and YYEEEE. Deletions cut 4 bases from V and 6 bases from J, with 10 bases between. The CDR3 covers 12 residues. CDR3 nucleotides: TGTGCCAGCAGCCCACGTTCGGCTGAAGCTTTCTTT. Amino acid sequence: CASSPRSAEAFF.

The sample holds a few counts of this clone. The chain carries TRBV7-2 and TRBJ2-7; no definite D call. Germline V lookup: CDR1 SGHTA, CDR2 FQGNSA. V shed 1 base and J shed 2 bases, with 12 bases lying between them. The CDR3 length is 15 residues. In nucleotides, the CDR3 is TGTGCCAGCAGCTTAGAGAGAGGCGACCCCTACGAGCAGTACTTC. Protein product: CASSLERGDPYEQYF.

This clone was seen a handful of times. This sequence joins TRBV10-3 and TRBJ1-1, with D possibly matching TRBD1 (6 bases). Deletions cut 10 bases from V and 0 bases from J, with 15 bases between. This CDR3 contains 14 residues. Germline V gene lookup returns CDR1 ENHRY and CDR2 SYGVKD. The CDR3, as DNA: TGTGCCACCGGGGACACCTACATGAACACTGAAGCTTTCTTT. This encodes CATGDTYMNTEAFF.

In its sample, this clone was seen once. The chain recombines TRBV14 with TRBJ2-1; 7 bases are a match to TRBD1. CDR3 size: 15 residues. The junction had 11 bases not matched to a gene; V was cut back by 4 bases and J by 8 bases. CDR1 SGHDN and CDR2 FVKESK come from the germline V gene. The CDR3 reads CASSRIPTGYYEQFF. The DNA of the CDR3 is TGTGCCAGCAGCCGAATCCCGACAGGGTACTATGAGCAGTTCTTC.

This chain links TRBV5-1 with TRBJ1-3; D not certain. V dropped 4 bases and J dropped 0 bases, with 14 bases sitting between them. This CDR3 has 16 amino acids. Germline CDR1 SGHRS, CDR2 YFSETQ. The CDR3 region has the DNA TGCGCCAGCAGCCCCTTCGAAGCCGCCTCTGGAAACACCATATATTTT. Translating gives CASSPFEAASGNTIYF. The full variable domain, in which reference TRBV5-1 and TRBJ1-3 provide the parts outside the CDR3, is KAGVTQTPRYLIKTRGQQVTLSCSPISGHRSVSWYQQTPGQGLQFLFEYFSETQRNKGNFPGRFSGRQFSNSRSEMNVSTLELGDSALYLCASSPFEAASGNTIYFGEGSWLTVV.

The V gene is TRBV3-1 (or the pseudogene TRBV3-2), the J gene TRBJ1-2; 7 bases are shared with TRBD1. Germline loops: CDR1 LGHDT, CDR2 YNNKEL (reference sequence). The CDR3 contains 15 residues. Trimming took 3 bases from V and 1 from J; bases not matched to a gene: 5. CDR3 nucleotide sequence: TGTGCCAGCAGCCACGGGGACAGAGATAACTATGGCTACACCTTC. It is translated as CASSHGDRDNYGYTF.

The chain is built from TRBV5-1 and TRBJ1-3; D gene unclear. Germline V gives CDR1 SGHRS, CDR2 YFSETQ. The CDR3 loop spans 16 amino acids. The germline V and J ends were trimmed by 6 bases and 0 bases, with 16 bases remaining between them. CDR3: CASIPTRKSSGNTIYF. DNA of the CDR3: TGCGCCAGCATTCCGACACGGAAATCCTCTGGAAACACCATATATTTT.

Regarding this clone: Compared with germline, one end of the junction differs, possibly owing to a read error. The rearrangement uses TRBV3-1 (or the pseudogene TRBV3-2) and TRBJ1-2; D is unresolved. The length of the CDR3 is 14 residues. CDR1 is LGHDT, CDR2 YNNKEL, per germline (reference sequence). The CDR3 region is CASSQDWRAGNKFF. The CDR3 DNA follows: TGTGCCAGCAGCCAAGACTGGAGGGCAGGCAATAAATTCTTC.